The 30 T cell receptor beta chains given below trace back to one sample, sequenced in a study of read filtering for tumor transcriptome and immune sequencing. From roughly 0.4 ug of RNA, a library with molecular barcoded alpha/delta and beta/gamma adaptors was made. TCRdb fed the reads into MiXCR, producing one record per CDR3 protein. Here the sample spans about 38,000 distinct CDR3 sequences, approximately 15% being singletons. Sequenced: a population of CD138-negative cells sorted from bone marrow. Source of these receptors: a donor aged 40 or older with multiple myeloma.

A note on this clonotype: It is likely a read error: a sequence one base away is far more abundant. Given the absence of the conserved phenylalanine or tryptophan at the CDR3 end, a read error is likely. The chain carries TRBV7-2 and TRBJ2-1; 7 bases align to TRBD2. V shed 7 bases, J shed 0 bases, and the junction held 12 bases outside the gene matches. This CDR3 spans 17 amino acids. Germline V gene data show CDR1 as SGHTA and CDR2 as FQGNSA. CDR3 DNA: TGTGCCAGCAACCTCGAGGGAGGGGTCGGCTCCTACAATGAGCAGTTCCTC. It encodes CASNLEGGVGSYNEQFL.

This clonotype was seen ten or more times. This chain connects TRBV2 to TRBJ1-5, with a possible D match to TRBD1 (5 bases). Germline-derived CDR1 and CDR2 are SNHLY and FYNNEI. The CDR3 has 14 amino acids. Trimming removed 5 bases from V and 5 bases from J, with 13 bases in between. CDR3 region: CASSLRQLDQPQHF. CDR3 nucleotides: TGTGCCAGCAGTTTGAGACAGCTGGATCAGCCCCAGCATTTT. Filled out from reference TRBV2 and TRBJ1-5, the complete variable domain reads EPEVTQTPSHQVTQMGQEVILRCVPISNHLYFYWYRQILGQKVEFLVSFYNNEISEKSEIFDDQFSVERPDGSNFTLKIRSTKLEDSAMYFCASSLRQLDQPQHFGDGTRLSIL.

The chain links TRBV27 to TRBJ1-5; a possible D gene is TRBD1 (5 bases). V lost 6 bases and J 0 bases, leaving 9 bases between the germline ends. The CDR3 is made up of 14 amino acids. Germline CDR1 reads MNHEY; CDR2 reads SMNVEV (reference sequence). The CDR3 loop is CASSTQGSNQPQHF. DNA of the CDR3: TGTGCCAGCAGCACCCAGGGTAGCAATCAGCCCCAGCATTTT.

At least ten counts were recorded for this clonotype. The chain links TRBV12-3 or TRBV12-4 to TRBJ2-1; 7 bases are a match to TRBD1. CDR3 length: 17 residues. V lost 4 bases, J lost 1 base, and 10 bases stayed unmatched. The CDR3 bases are TGTGCCAGCAGTTCAGGAGACAGGGAATTTTCCTACAATGAGCAGTTCTTC. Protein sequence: CASSSGDREFSYNEQFF.

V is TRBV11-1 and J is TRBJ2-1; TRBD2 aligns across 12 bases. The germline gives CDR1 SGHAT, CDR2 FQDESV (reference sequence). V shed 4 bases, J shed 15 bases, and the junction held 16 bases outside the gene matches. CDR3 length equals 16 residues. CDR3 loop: CASSYGRGTSGPGGFF. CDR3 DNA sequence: TGTGCCAGCAGCTACGGAAGGGGGACTAGCGGGCCGGGGGGGTTCTTC.

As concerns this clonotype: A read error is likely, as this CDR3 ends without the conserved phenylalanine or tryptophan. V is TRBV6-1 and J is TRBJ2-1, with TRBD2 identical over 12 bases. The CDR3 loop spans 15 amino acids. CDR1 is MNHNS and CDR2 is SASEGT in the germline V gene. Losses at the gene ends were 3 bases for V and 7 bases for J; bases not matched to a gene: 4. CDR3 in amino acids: CASSELAGGRNEQFL. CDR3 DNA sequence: TGTGCCAGCAGTGAGCTAGCGGGAGGGAGGAATGAGCAGTTCCTC.

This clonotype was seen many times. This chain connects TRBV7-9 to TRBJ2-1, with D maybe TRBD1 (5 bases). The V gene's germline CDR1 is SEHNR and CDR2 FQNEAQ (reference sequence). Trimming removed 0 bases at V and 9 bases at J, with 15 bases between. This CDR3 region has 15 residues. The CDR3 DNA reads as TGTGCCAGCAGCTTAGCGTCGGGCAGGGCGGCTGAGCAGTTCTTC. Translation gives CASSLASGRAAEQFF.

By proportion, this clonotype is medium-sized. As DNA, the CDR3 is TGTGCCACCAGTGACCCCAGGACTAGCCGCAATGAGCAGTTCTTC. It codes for CATSDPRTSRNEQFF. This rearrangement joins TRBV24-1 to TRBJ2-1, with TRBD2 matching 8 bases. The ends lost 4 bases at V and 6 bases at J; junction bases unmatched: 7. This CDR3 region has 15 residues. CDR1 is KGHDR, CDR2 SFDVKD, per germline.

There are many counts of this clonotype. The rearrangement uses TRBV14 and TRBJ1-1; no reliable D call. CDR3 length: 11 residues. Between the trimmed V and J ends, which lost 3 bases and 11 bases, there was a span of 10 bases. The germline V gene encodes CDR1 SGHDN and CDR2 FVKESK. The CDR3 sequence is CASSQGRAAFF. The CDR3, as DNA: TGTGCCAGCAGCCAGGGCAGAGCCGCTTTCTTT.

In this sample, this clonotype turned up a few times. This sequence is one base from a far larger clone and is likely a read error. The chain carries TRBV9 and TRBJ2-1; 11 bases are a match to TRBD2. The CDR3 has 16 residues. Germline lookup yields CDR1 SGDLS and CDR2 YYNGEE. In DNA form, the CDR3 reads TGCGCCAGCAGTCCGGGACTAGCGGTGGGCTACAATGAGCAGCTCTTC. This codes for CASSPGLAVGYNEQLF.

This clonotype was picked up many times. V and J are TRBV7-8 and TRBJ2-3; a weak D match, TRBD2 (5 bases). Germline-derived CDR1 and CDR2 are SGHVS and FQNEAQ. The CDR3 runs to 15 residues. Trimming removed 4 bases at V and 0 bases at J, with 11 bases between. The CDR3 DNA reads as TGTGCCAGCAGCTCCAATACGGGGAGCACAGATACGCAGTATTTT. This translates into CASSSNTGSTDTQYF. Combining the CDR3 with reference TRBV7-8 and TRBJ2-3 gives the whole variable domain GAGVSQSPRYKVAKRGQDVALRCDPISGHVSLFWYQQALGQGPEFLTYFQNEAQLDKSGLPSDRFFAERPEGSVSTLKIQRTQQEDSAVYLCASSSNTGSTDTQYFGPGTRLTVL.

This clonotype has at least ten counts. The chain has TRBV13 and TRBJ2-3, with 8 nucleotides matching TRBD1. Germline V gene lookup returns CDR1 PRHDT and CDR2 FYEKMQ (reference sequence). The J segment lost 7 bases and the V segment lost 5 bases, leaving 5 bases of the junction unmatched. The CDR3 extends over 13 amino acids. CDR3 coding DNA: TGTGCCAGCAGCCTGGGACAGGAACATACGCAGTATTTT. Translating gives CASSLGQEHTQYF.

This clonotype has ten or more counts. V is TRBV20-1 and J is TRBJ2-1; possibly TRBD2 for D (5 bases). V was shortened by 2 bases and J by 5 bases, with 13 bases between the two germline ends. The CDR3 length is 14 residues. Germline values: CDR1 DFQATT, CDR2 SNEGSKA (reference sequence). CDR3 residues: CSARIPAENNEQFF. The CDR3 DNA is TGCAGTGCTAGAATCCCAGCGGAGAACAATGAGCAGTTCTTC.

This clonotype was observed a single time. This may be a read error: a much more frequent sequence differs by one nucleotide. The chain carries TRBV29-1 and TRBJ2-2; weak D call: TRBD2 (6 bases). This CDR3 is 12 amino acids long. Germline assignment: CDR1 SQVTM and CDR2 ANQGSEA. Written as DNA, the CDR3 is TGCAGCGGGGGAGTGGACACCGGGGGGCTGTTTTTT. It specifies CSGGVDTGGLFF.

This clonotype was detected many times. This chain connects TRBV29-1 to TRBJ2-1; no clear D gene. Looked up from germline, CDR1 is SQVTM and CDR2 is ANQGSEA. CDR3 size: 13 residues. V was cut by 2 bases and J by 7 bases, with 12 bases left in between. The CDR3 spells CSVEWVARNEQFF. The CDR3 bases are TGCAGCGTTGAATGGGTGGCCCGAAATGAGCAGTTCTTC.

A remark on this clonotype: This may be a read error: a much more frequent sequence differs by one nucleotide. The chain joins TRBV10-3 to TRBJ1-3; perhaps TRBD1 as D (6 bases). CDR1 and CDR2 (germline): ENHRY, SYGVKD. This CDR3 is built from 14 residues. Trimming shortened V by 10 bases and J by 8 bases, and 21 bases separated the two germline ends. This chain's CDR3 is CATNRDARGHTIYF. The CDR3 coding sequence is TGTGCCACCAACAGGGACGCAAGGGGACACACCATATATTTT.

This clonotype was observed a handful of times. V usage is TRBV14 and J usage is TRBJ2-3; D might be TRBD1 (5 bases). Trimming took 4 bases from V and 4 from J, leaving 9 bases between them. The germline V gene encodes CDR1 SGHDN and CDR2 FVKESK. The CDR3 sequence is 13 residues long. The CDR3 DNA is TGTGCCAGCAGCCTTTGGGGCCCAGATACGCAGTATTTT. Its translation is CASSLWGPDTQYF.

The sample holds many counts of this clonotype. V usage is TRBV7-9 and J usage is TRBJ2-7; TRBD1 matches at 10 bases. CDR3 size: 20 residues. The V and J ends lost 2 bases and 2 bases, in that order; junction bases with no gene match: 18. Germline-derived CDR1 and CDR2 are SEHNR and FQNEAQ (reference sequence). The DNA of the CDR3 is TGTGCCAGCAGCTTACCGAGGGGGGGTTGGACAGGGGGAGCCCCCTACGAGCAGTACTTC. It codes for CASSLPRGGWTGGAPYEQYF.

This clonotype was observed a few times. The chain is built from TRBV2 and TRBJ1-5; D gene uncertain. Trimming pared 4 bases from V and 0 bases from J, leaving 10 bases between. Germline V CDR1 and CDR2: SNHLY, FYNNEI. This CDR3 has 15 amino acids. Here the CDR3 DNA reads TGTGCCAGCAGTGCAGCGGGGATTAGCAATCAGCCCCAGCATTTT. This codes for CASSAAGISNQPQHF.

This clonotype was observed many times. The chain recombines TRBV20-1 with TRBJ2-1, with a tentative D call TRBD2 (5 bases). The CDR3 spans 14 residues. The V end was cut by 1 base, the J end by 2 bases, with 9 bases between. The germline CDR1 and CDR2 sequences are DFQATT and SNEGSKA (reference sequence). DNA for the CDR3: TGCAGTGCTAGAGCGAGAGGGCCCTACAATGAGCAGTTCTTC. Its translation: CSARARGPYNEQFF.

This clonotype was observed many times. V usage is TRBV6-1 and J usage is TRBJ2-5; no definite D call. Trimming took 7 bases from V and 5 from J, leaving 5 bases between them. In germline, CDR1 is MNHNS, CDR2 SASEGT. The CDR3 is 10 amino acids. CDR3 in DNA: TGTGCCAGCATCCGGGAGACCCAGTACTTC. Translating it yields CASIRETQYF.

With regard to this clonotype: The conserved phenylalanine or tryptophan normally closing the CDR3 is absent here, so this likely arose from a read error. In DNA, the CDR3 is TGCAGCGCCATCGGACTAGCGGAAGGAGAGACCCAGTACCTC. It yields the protein CSAIGLAEGETQYL. V gene TRBV29-1 combines with J gene TRBJ2-5, with TRBD2 identical over 10 bases. The CDR3 covers 14 residues. V dropped 7 bases and J dropped 4; count of bases not matched to a gene: 9. Per germline, CDR1 SQVTM and CDR2 ANQGSEA.

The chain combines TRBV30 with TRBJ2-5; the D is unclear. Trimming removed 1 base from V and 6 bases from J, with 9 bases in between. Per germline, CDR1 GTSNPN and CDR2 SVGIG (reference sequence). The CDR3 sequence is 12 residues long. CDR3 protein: CAWSDEGKTQYF. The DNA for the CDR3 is TGTGCCTGGAGTGACGAAGGAAAGACCCAGTACTTC.

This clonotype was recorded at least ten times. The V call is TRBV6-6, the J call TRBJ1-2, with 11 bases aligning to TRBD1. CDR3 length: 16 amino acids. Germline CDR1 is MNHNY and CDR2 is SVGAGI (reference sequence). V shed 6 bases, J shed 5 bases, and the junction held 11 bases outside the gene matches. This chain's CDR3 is CASSQPEDRGHYGYTF. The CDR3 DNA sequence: TGTGCCAGCAGCCAACCGGAGGACAGGGGGCATTATGGCTACACCTTC.

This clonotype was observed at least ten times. CDR3 sequence reads: CASSLVRTGGTGELFF. CDR3 nucleotides: TGTGCCAGCAGCTTAGTCAGAACAGGGGGGACCGGGGAGCTGTTTTTT. V usage is TRBV7-2 and J usage is TRBJ2-2, with 8 bases lining up with TRBD1. CDR1 is SGHTA, CDR2 FQGNSA, per germline. CDR3 length: 16 residues. V was clipped by 1 base and J by 5 bases; unmatched bases: 6.

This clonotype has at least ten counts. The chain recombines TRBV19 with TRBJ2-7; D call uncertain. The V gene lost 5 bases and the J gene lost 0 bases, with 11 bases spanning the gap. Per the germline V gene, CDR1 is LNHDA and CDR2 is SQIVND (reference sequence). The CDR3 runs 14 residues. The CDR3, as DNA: TGTGCCAGTAGTGCAACTGTTAGCTCCTACGAGCAGTACTTC. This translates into CASSATVSSYEQYF.

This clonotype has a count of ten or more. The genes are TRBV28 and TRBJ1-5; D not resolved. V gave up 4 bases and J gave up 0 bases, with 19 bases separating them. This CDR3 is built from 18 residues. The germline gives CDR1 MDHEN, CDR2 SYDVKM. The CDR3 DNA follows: TGTGCCAGCAGTTCTGTCTGGGCCGGGTCATATAGCAATCAGCCCCAGCATTTT. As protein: CASSSVWAGSYSNQPQHF.

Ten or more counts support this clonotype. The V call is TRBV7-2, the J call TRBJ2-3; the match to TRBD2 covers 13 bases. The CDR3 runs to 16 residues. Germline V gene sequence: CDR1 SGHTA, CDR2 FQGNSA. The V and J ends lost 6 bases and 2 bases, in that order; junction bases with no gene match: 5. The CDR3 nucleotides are TGTGCCAGCAGAACCGGGACTAGCGGGACCACAGATACGCAGTATTTT. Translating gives CASRTGTSGTTDTQYF.

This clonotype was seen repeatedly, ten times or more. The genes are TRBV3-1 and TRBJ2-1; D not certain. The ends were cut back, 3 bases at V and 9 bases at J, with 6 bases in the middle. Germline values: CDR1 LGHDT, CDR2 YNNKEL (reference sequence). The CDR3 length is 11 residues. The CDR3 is CASSHASEQFF. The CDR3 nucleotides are TGTGCCAGCAGCCATGCCAGTGAGCAGTTCTTC.

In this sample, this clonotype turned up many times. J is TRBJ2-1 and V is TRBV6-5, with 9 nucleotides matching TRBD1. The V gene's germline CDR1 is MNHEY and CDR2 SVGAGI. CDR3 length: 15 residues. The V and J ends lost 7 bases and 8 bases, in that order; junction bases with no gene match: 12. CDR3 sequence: CASKTGGAGGYEQFF. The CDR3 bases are TGTGCCAGCAAGACAGGGGGGGCAGGTGGGTATGAGCAGTTCTTC.